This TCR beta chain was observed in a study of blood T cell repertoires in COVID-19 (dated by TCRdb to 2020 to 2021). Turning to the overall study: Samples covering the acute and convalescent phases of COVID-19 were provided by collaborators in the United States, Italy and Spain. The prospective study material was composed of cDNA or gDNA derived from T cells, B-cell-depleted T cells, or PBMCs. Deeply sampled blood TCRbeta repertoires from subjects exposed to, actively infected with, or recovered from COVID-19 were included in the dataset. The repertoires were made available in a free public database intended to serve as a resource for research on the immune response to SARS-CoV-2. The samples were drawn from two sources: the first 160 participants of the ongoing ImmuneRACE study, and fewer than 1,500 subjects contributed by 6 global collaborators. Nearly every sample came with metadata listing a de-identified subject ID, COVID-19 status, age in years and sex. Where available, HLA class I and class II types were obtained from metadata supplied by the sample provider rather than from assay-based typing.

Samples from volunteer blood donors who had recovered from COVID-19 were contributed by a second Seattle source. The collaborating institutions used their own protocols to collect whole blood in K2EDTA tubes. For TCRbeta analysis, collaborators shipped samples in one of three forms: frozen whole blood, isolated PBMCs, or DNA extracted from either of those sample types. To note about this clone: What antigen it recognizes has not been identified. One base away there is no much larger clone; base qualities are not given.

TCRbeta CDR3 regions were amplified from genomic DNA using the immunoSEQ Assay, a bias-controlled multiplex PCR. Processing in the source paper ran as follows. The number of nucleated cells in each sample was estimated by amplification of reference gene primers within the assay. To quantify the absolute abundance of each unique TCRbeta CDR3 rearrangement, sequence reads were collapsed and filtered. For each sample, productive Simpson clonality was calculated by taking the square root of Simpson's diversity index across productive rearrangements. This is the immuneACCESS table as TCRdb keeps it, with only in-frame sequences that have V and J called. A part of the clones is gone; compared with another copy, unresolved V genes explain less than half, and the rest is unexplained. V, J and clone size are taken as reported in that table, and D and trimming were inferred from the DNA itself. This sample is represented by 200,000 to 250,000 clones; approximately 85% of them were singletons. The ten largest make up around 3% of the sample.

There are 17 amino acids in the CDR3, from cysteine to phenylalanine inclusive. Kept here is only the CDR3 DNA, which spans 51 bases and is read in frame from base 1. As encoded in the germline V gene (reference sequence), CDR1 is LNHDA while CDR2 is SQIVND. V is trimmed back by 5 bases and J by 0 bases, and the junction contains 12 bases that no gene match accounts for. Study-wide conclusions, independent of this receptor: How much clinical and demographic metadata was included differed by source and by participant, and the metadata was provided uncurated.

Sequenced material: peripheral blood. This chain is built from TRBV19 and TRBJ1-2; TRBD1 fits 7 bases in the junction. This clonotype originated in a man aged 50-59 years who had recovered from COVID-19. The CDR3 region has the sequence CASSDRNRDSSNYGYTF. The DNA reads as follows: TGTGCCAGTAGTGACCGAAACCGGGACAGCTCTAACTATGGCTACACCTTC.